This T cell receptor beta chain derives from a study of vaccination and CD4 T cells after COVID-19. Study conclusions and caveats: When vaccine-specific clones from convalescent patients were examined, 304 of 307 were spike mono-reactive.

Oncomine TCR Beta short-read sequencing was applied to DNA from cultured CD4+ T cells. Investigators isolated genomic DNA from cultured CD4+ T cells. One entry per CDR3 protein results from TCRdb running MiXCR on the PCR reads. In the table there are about 9,600 distinct CDR3 sequences, about 30% of which are singletons. V was cut by 6 bases and J by 3 bases, with 18 bases left in between. The CDR3 runs to 15 residues. This clonotype was picked up a small number of times. Its antigen is currently unknown. Treatment reported: approximately 9-day PBMC culture with coronavirus spike peptide pools or control peptides (ViraFEST assay). CD4+ T-cell collection from the unexposed donor predated the COVID-19 pandemic (2011-2018). Fresh medium (containing IL-2) replaced half the medium on days 3 and 7.

Source material: CD4+ T cells from blood, cultured in vitro. The TCR originated in a human donor in good health. The chain has TRBV12-3 or TRBV12-4 and TRBJ2-7; D perhaps matches TRBD2 (8 bases). CDR3 sequence: CASSRGGTGVYEQYF. The CDR3 bases are TGTGCCAGCAGCCGGGGGGGTACAGGGGTCTACGAGCAGTACTTC.